The 26 T cell receptor beta chains below were found in one sample sequenced in a study of blood T cell repertoires in COVID-19. Some clones are missing from TCRdb's copy, which holds only in-frame ones; the method was immunoSEQ multiplex PCR. The top ten hold roughly 15% of the sample, which has tens of thousands of clones, approximately 83% seen once. Sequenced material: peripheral blood. All receptors derive from a human donor in a cohort sampled during active COVID-19.

The chain recombines TRBV7-2 with TRBJ1-2; maybe TRBD1 (6 bases). The CDR3 covers 14 residues. V shed 4 bases and J shed 1 base, with 10 bases lying between them. CDR1 SGHTA and CDR2 FQGNSA come from the germline V gene. Written as DNA, the CDR3 is TGTGCCAGCAGCTCCCAACAGGGTAACTATGGCTACACCTTC. Amino acid sequence: CASSSQQGNYGYTF.

J is TRBJ2-7 and V is TRBV12-3 or TRBV12-4, with 10 bases matching TRBD1. The V gene end was trimmed by 6 bases and the J gene end by 7 bases; junction bases not matched to a gene: 6. This CDR3 comprises 13 residues. This CDR3 is CASRRQGAREQYF. The CDR3 bases are TGTGCCAGCAGACGACAGGGGGCTCGTGAGCAGTACTTC.

The chain is built from TRBV6-1 and TRBJ2-4; the D gene is possibly TRBD1 (6 bases). This CDR3 comprises 17 residues. The V end was cut by 2 bases, the J end by 3 bases, with 17 bases between. Germline assignment: CDR1 MNHNS and CDR2 SASEGT. The CDR3 bases are TGTGCCAGCAGTGAACGAAGGGGGATATCAGGCAAAAACATTCAGTACTTC. This codes for CASSERRGISGKNIQYF.

The rearrangement joins TRBV6-2 or TRBV6-3 to TRBJ2-7, with D possibly matching TRBD1 (5 bases). From germline, CDR1 is MNHEY and CDR2 SVGEGT. V was clipped by 3 bases and J by 0 bases, with 15 bases between them. The CDR3 has 16 amino acids. The CDR3 spells CASSYRQTQSSYEQYF. The CDR3, as DNA: TGTGCCAGCAGTTATAGACAGACCCAGAGCTCCTACGAGCAGTACTTC.

This clone was seen a few times. This chain uses TRBV19 with TRBJ2-7; possible D gene TRBD1, 5 bases. V shed 6 bases and J shed 0 bases, with 12 bases lying between them. The V gene's germline CDR1 is LNHDA and CDR2 SQIVND (reference sequence). This CDR3 contains 14 residues. The CDR3 spells CASRALDSSYEQYF. In DNA form, the CDR3 reads TGTGCCAGTAGAGCACTCGACAGCTCCTACGAGCAGTACTTC.

The chain recombines TRBV28 with TRBJ2-7, with TRBD1 identical over 7 bases. The CDR3 contains 15 residues. Germline CDR1 is MDHEN and CDR2 is SYDVKM. J lost 2 bases, V lost 4 bases, and 8 bases had no gene match. CDR3 in amino acids: CASSSPGQATYEQYF. DNA for the CDR3: TGTGCCAGCAGTTCCCCCGGACAGGCGACCTACGAGCAGTACTTC.

The chain has TRBV13 and TRBJ2-6, with D perhaps TRBD1 (5 bases). The V end lost 0 bases, the J end lost 0 bases, and 9 bases lay between the germline ends. Germline values: CDR1 PRHDT, CDR2 FYEKMQ (reference sequence). This CDR3 region has 17 residues. DNA for the CDR3: TGTGCCAGCAGCTTAGGGTCTCAGGGCTCTGGGGCCAACGTCCTGACTTTC. Translated, it gives CASSLGSQGSGANVLTF.

This chain links TRBV3-1 (or the pseudogene TRBV3-2) with TRBJ1-1; D is undetermined. Germline CDR1 and CDR2: LGHDT and YNNKEL (reference sequence). The CDR3 covers 14 residues. The V end lost 2 bases, the J end lost 7 bases, and 14 bases lay between the germline ends. CDR3 nucleotide sequence: TGTGCCAGCAGCCAACTACCCCTGGGCTATGAAGCTTTCTTT. This encodes CASSQLPLGYEAFF.

This chain connects TRBV27 to TRBJ2-7; tentative D call: TRBD1 (6 bases). The germline gives CDR1 MNHEY, CDR2 SMNVEV (reference sequence). The V and J ends lost 4 bases and 2 bases respectively, with 12 bases between them. The CDR3 is made up of 14 amino acids. As DNA, the CDR3 is TGTGCCAGCAGTTATCAGGGGTCGGCCTACGAGCAGTACTTC. Its protein product is CASSYQGSAYEQYF.

The rearrangement uses TRBV20-1 and TRBJ2-3, with D perhaps matching TRBD2 (6 bases). V lost 5 bases and J lost 4, with 7 bases in between. This CDR3 spans 11 amino acids. Germline lookup yields CDR1 DFQATT and CDR2 SNEGSKA (reference sequence). CDR3 amino acids: CSAGGPDTQYF. The CDR3 region has the DNA TGCAGTGCTGGAGGGCCAGATACGCAGTATTTT.

The chain couples TRBV7-9 to TRBJ1-5; TRBD1 matches at 7 bases. The CDR3 loop spans 14 amino acids. With 5 bases clipped from V and 9 bases from J, the junction kept 10 bases outside the gene matches. Germline V gives CDR1 SEHNR, CDR2 FQNEAQ (reference sequence). CDR3 amino acids: CASSQGDSLGPQHF. The CDR3 DNA reads as TGTGCCAGCAGCCAGGGGGACAGTCTAGGGCCCCAGCATTTT.

This clone came up a few times. The chain joins TRBV28 to TRBJ2-7, with TRBD1 identical over 9 bases. The J segment lost 10 bases and the V segment lost 3 bases, leaving 7 bases of the junction unmatched. The CDR3 is 13 residues long. The germline V gene has CDR1 MDHEN and CDR2 SYDVKM. The CDR3 coding sequence is TGTGCCAGCAGTTTTGGGACAGGGCTATATCAGTACTTC. It encodes CASSFGTGLYQYF.

The chain carries TRBV19 and TRBJ1-5; possibly TRBD1 for D (5 bases). This CDR3 contains 13 residues. Germline CDR1 and CDR2: LNHDA and SQIVND (reference sequence). The germline V and J ends were trimmed by 0 bases and 14 bases, with 14 bases remaining between them. The CDR3 DNA reads TGTGCCAGTAGTATAGATCCAGGGCACCGCAAGCATTTT. Amino acid sequence: CASSIDPGHRKHF.

This chain links TRBV18 with TRBJ1-5, with no clear D. The length of the CDR3 is 14 residues. Germline assignment: CDR1 KGHSH and CDR2 LQKENI. V was shortened by 3 bases and J by 1 base, with 7 bases between the two germline ends. The CDR3 here is CASSPDLSNQPQHF. The CDR3 nucleotides read TGTGCCAGCTCACCGGACTTGAGCAATCAGCCCCAGCATTTT. Full variable domain (rest looked up from reference TRBV18 and TRBJ1-5): NAGVMQNPRHLVRRRGQEARLRCSPMKGHSHVYWYRQLPEEGLKFMVYLQKENIIDESGMPKERFSAEFPKEGPSILRIQQVVRGDSAAYFCASSPDLSNQPQHFGDGTRLSIL.

The V gene is TRBV19, the J gene TRBJ2-3; TRBD2 agrees at 7 bases. Germline-derived CDR1 and CDR2 are LNHDA and SQIVND (reference sequence). The CDR3 is 14 residues long. With V trimmed by 4 bases and J by 4 bases, 5 bases remained unmatched. The CDR3 DNA is TGTGCCAGTAGTACAGGACTAGTTGCAGATACGCAGTATTTT. This sequence encodes CASSTGLVADTQYF. Drawing the rest from reference TRBV19 and TRBJ2-3, the complete variable domain is DGGITQSPKYLFRKEGQNVTLSCEQNLNHDAMYWYRQDPGQGLRLIYYSQIVNDFQKGDIAEGYSVSREKKESFPLTVTSAQKNPTAFYLCASSTGLVADTQYFGPGTRLTVL.

The V gene is TRBV2, the J gene TRBJ2-1; TRBD2 aligns across 11 bases. V gave up 6 bases and J gave up 8 bases; unmatched junction bases: 9. Germline V CDR1 and CDR2: SNHLY, FYNNEI. The CDR3 runs to 15 residues. The CDR3 loop is CASSLGTSGGDEQFF. The CDR3 nucleotides are TGTGCCAGCAGCCTCGGGACTAGCGGCGGCGATGAGCAGTTCTTC.

The V gene is TRBV5-4, the J gene TRBJ1-2, with 10 bases fitting TRBD1. With V trimmed by 5 bases and J by 4 bases, 2 bases remained unmatched. This CDR3 has 13 amino acids. The germline V gene has CDR1 SGHNT and CDR2 YYREEE (reference sequence). DNA of the CDR3: TGTGCCAGCAGGACAGGGGGCCTCTATGGCTACACCTTC. Its translation is CASRTGGLYGYTF.

V usage is TRBV6-5 and J usage is TRBJ1-2; a possible D gene is TRBD1 (6 bases). This CDR3 contains 14 residues. Looked up from germline, CDR1 is MNHEY and CDR2 is SVGAGI. Trimming took 10 bases from V and 0 from J, leaving 15 bases between them. In DNA form, the CDR3 reads TGTGCCATCTCCATTTGGACAGCTAACTATGGCTACACCTTC. Translating it yields CAISIWTANYGYTF.

This chain uses TRBV24-1 with TRBJ1-5; D uncertain. Germline CDR1 reads KGHDR; CDR2 reads SFDVKD. The V gene lost 7 bases and the J gene lost 2 bases, with 11 bases spanning the gap. The CDR3 runs 14 residues. The CDR3 DNA reads as TGTGCCACCAGACAGATCTCGCGCAATCAGCCCCAGCATTTT. Translation: CATRQISRNQPQHF.

This clone showed up just once. V gene TRBV20-1 combines with J gene TRBJ1-1, with a possible D match to TRBD1 (5 bases). V lost 4 bases, J lost 7 bases, and 10 bases lay in between. The CDR3 has 11 residues. Germline V gene data show CDR1 as DFQATT and CDR2 as SNEGSKA (reference sequence). CDR3 in DNA: TGCAGTGCTACTAGACAGTTTGAAGCTTTCTTT. Its translation is CSATRQFEAFF.

V and J are TRBV2 and TRBJ2-6; D uncertain. V shed 6 bases and J shed 2 bases, with 11 bases lying between them. This CDR3 is built from 15 residues. Germline CDR1 reads SNHLY; CDR2 reads FYNNEI. The CDR3 reads CASRSEETGANVLTF. In DNA, the CDR3 is TGTGCCAGCAGATCAGAGGAGACTGGGGCCAACGTCCTGACTTTC.

The V call is TRBV9, the J call TRBJ1-1; D is perhaps TRBD1 (6 bases). Trimming left V 5 bases short and J 1 base short, with 15 bases between. CDR1 and CDR2 from the germline V gene are SGDLS and YYNGEE. The length of the CDR3 is 15 residues. DNA for the CDR3: TGTGCCAGCAGTGGGGGCAGCAACACGAACACTGAAGCTTTCTTT. Protein: CASSGGSNTNTEAFF. Full variable domain (outside the CDR3, taken from reference TRBV9 and TRBJ1-1): DSGVTQTPKHLITATGQRVTLRCSPRSGDLSVYWYQQSLDQGLQFLIQYYNGEERAKGNILERFSAQQFPDLHSELNLSSLELGDSALYFCASSGGSNTNTEAFFGQGTRLTVV.

The chain employs TRBV5-4 and TRBJ2-7, with D possibly being TRBD1 (5 bases). V dropped 0 bases and J dropped 1 base, with 14 bases sitting between them. The length of the CDR3 is 16 residues. Germline assignment: CDR1 SGHNT and CDR2 YYREEE (reference sequence). The CDR3 bases are TGTGCCAGCAGCTTGGCCCACAGGACCCTATCCTACGAGCAGTACTTC. Translation: CASSLAHRTLSYEQYF.

The chain carries TRBV25-1 and TRBJ2-7; 15 bases map to TRBD2. Germline trimming cut 4 bases from V and 7 bases from J; bases unmatched to any gene: 5. The CDR3 extends over 15 amino acids. Germline-derived CDR1 and CDR2 are MGHDK and SYGVNS. The CDR3 DNA follows: TGTGCCAGCAGTGGACGGACTAGCGGGAGGGATGAGCAGTACTTC. Encoded protein: CASSGRTSGRDEQYF.

V is TRBV18 and J is TRBJ2-7; 7 bases are a match to TRBD1. This CDR3 spans 16 amino acids. Germline V lookup: CDR1 KGHSH, CDR2 LQKENI. Losses at the gene ends were 6 bases for V and 3 bases for J; bases not matched to a gene: 14. The CDR3 DNA is TGTGCCAGCTCCGCGCGGACCGAGACAGGGAGCTACGAGCAGTACTTC. It specifies CASSARTETGSYEQYF.

This rearrangement joins TRBV7-2 to TRBJ1-2; TRBD1 is a possible D gene (5 bases). Per germline, CDR1 SGHTA and CDR2 FQGNSA. Trimming took off 4 bases at V and 4 bases at J, with 7 bases between the two ends. The CDR3 totals 12 residues. This CDR3 is CASSWQGYGYTF. The DNA of the CDR3 is TGTGCCAGCAGCTGGCAGGGCTATGGCTACACCTTC.